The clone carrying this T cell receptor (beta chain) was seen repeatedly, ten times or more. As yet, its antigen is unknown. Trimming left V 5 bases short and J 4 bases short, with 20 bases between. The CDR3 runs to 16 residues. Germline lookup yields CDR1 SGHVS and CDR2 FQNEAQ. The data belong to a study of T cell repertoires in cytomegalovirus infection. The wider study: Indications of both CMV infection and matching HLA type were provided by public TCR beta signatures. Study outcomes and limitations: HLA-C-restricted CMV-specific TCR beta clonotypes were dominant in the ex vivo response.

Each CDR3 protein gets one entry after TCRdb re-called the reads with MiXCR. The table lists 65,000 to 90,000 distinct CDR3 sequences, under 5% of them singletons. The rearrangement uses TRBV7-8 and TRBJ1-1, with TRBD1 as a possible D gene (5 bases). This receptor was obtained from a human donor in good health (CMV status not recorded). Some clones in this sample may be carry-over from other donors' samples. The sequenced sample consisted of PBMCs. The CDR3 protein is CASSRWGGAQGTEAFF. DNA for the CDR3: TGTGCCAGCAGCCGATGGGGAGGGGCGCAGGGCACTGAAGCTTTCTTT.